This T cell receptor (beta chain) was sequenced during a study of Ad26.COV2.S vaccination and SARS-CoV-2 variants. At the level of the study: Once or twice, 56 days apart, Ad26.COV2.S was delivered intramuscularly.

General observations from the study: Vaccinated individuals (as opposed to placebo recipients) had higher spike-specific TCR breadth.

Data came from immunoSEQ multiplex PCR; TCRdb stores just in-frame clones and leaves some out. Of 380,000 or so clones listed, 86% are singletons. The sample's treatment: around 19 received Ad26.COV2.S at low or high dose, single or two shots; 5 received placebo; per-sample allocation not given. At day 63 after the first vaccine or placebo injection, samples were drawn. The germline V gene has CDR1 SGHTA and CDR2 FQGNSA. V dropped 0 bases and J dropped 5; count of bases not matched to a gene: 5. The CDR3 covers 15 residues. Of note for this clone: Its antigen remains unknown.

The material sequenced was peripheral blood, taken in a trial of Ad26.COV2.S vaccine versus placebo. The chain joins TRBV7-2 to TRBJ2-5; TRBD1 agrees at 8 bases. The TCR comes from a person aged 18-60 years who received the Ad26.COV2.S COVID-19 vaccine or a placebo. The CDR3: CASSLALQGGETQYF. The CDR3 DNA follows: TGTGCCAGCAGCTTAGCGTTACAGGGGGGCGAGACCCAGTACTTC. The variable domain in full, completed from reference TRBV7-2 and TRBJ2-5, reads GAGVSQSPSNKVTEKGKDVELRCDPISGHTALYWYRQSLGQGLEFLIYFQGNSAPDKSGLPSDRFSAERTGGSVSTLTIQRTQQEDSAVYLCASSLALQGGETQYFGPGTRLLVL.